The clone carrying this TCR beta chain was observed many times. Germline values: CDR1 SGHNT, CDR2 YENEEA. The CDR3 spans 14 residues. V lost 0 bases and J 1 base, leaving 5 bases between the germline ends. TCRdb re-called the reads with MiXCR, one entry per CDR3 protein. The sample lists around 180,000 distinct CDR3 sequences; roughly 20% were seen once. The record originates from a study of T cell repertoires in cytomegalovirus infection. This clonotype originated in a human donor in good health (CMV status not recorded). Some clones in this sample may be carry-over from other donors' samples. This chain uses TRBV11-3 with TRBJ2-3; D remains unclear. Sequences were obtained from PBMCs. CDR3 nucleotides: TGTGCCAGCAGCTTAGACGGTCGCACAGATACGCAGTATTTT. Protein sequence: CASSLDGRTDTQYF.